This T cell receptor beta chain is drawn from a study of brain T cells in children with intractable seizures. Findings and caveats of the study: Pre-surgery blood may have been undersampled, hiding some clones.

Method: immunoSEQ multiplex PCR; TCRdb's copy keeps in-frame clones and lacks some. The sample holds 300,000 to 400,000 clones, 85% to 95% seen once. About this clone: Its antigen remains unidentified.

The sample's time point: blood from clinic visit 5 months post-surgery; TSC patient then seizure free. Sequencing was limited to surgery cases with top T cell transcript signatures in brain tissue. At least one anti-epileptic drug was given before surgery. The sample here was peripheral blood, taken more than 4 months after surgery. The sequence came from a boy under two years old with tuberous sclerosis and intractable seizures.

The DNA of the CDR3 is TGCAGTGCCCTCCAGTTAGAGACCCAGTACTTC. This sequence encodes CSALQLETQYF. This chain links TRBV20-1 with TRBJ2-5; unclear D gene. Germline V gene sequence: CDR1 DFQATT, CDR2 SNEGSKA (reference sequence). The CDR3 runs 11 residues. The V gene lost 6 bases and the J gene lost 4 bases, with 9 bases spanning the gap.